Sequencing of this T cell receptor (beta chain) was carried out in a study of low-dose radiotherapy and immunotherapy resistance in tumors. At the level of the study: Intravenous administration to patients comprised nivolumab at 240 mg every two weeks and ipilimumab at 1 mg/kg every six weeks.

The CDR3 is made up of 13 amino acids. Per the germline V gene, CDR1 is SGHRS and CDR2 is YFSETQ. V dropped 4 bases and J dropped 6; count of bases not matched to a gene: 2. The time point here: after trial treatment. Treatment given: LDRT plus nivolumab, ipilimumab, low-dose cyclophosphamide and aspirin (RACIN trial). TRAV- and TRBV-specific primers, spanning alpha and beta chains, primed first-strand cDNA. Both a constant-region primer and a V-primer adapter served to amplify TCRs across 15 to 20 PCR cycles. TCRdb reanalysed the reads using MiXCR and keeps one entry per CDR3 protein. Among 40,000 or so distinct CDR3 sequences listed, 20% to 30% were seen once.

The J gene is TRBJ2-2, the V gene TRBV5-1; 8 nucleotides line up with TRBD1. The source of this sequence is a male donor with prostate cancer. The specimen was PBMCs, collected after low-dose radiotherapy plus immunotherapy. The CDR3 coding sequence is TGCGCCAGCAGCCCGGACAGGGCCGGGGAGCTGTTTTTT. This sequence encodes CASSPDRAGELFF.